This T cell receptor (beta chain) was sequenced in a study of Tregs in tolerant kidney transplant recipients. Overall study results and limits: The small number of patients limits these findings pending further validation. Biological reproducibility was not directly addressed in this study.

Unstimulated Tregs (CD4+CD25+CD127-) and CD4+CD25- non-Tregs were sorted from PBMCs. This CDR3 region has 11 residues. V was trimmed by 4 bases and J by 13 bases, leaving 11 bases between them. Germline CDR1 SNHLY, CDR2 FYNNEI. Turning to this clone: No antigen is known for it.

Assay used: immunoSEQ multiplex PCR; TCRdb lists only in-frame clones, some missing. The table shows some 65,000 clones, with less than 90% occurring only once. The source is a human donor in good health. The genes are TRBV2 and TRBJ2-1, with D hard to call. The specimen sequenced was CD4+ T cells from blood. CDR3 loop: CASSATSLQFF. The CDR3 DNA sequence: TGTGCCAGCAGTGCGACGTCTTTACAGTTCTTC.